Each of the 2 T cell receptor beta chains below was sequenced from the same sample in a study of preoperative IRX-2 immunotherapy in early breast cancer. Clones were read by immunoSEQ multiplex PCR, and TCRdb kept only the in-frame ones, dropping some. Among roughly 42,000 clones listed, approximately 75% were seen once. Noted treatment: preoperative locoregional IRX-2 cytokine immunotherapy. Here the sequenced sample was tumor tissue, taken after IRX-2 immunotherapy. The receptors originated from a human donor with breast cancer.

DNA of the CDR3: TGCGCCAGCAGCTTGGTCCCTATGGGGAATGGAAACACCATATATTTT. It encodes CASSLVPMGNGNTIYF. V usage is TRBV5-1 and J usage is TRBJ1-3; D not resolved. V dropped 0 bases and J dropped 3 bases, with 13 bases sitting between them. CDR1 SGHRS and CDR2 YFSETQ come from the germline V gene. The CDR3 loop spans 16 amino acids. The complete variable domain, with remaining parts taken from reference TRBV5-1 and TRBJ1-3, reads KAGVTQTPRYLIKTRGQQVTLSCSPISGHRSVSWYQQTPGQGLQFLFEYFSETQRNKGNFPGRFSGRQFSNSRSEMNVSTLELGDSALYLCASSLVPMGNGNTIYFGEGSWLTVV.

This rearrangement joins TRBV5-1 to TRBJ1-1, with 8 nucleotides matching TRBD1. Germline trimming cut 4 bases from V and 5 bases from J; bases unmatched to any gene: 7. The CDR3 is made up of 14 amino acids. The germline gives CDR1 SGHRS, CDR2 YFSETQ. For the CDR3, the DNA is TGCGCCAGCAGCCGCGGACAGGGAAGGACTGAAGCTTTCTTT. This encodes CASSRGQGRTEAFF.